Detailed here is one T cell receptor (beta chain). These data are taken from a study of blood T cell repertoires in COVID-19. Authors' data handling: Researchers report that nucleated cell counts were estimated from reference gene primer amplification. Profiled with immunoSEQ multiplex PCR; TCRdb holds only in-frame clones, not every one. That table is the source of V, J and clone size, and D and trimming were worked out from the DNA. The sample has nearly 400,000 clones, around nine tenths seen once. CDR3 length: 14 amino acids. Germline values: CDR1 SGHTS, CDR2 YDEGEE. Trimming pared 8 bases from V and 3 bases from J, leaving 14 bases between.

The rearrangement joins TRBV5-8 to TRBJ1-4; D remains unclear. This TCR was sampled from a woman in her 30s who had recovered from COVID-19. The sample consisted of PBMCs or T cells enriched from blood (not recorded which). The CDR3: CASRRSRANEKLFF. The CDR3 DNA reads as TGTGCCAGTCGCCGTTCGAGGGCTAATGAAAAACTGTTTTTT.